These T cell receptor beta chains were read from a single sample in a study of T cell changes during pregnancy in multiple sclerosis. The protocol was immunoSEQ multiplex PCR, while the TCRdb copy is restricted to in-frame clones and leaves out a portion. The table lists approximately 50,000 clones, roughly 90% of them singletons. This specimen consisted of CD4+ T cells from peripheral blood mononuclear cells, obtained after pregnancy. These receptors originate from a female donor with multiple sclerosis, enrolled in a pregnancy study. Both conserved end residues are part of each CDR3.

TRBJ1-5 TRBV7-2 CASSLQGGQPQHF
TRBJ2-1 TRBV4-3 CASSPFREGRDEQFF
TRBJ1-1 TRBV2 CASSDQGAYTEAFF
TRBJ2-1 TRBV27 CASSIGTSGRSSYNEQFF
TRBJ2-1 TRBV5-1 CASSFWGQENEQFF
TRBJ2-2 TRBV7-2 CASSSIGELFF
TRBJ2-1 TRBV9 CASSVLAGADNNEQFF
TRBJ2-1 TRBV19 CASSIIKGRFNEQFF
TRBJ2-7 TRBV19 CASSGDDRGGTYEQYF
TRBJ2-3 TRBV4-3 CASSQEIARSTDTQYF
TRBJ2-4 TRBV7-8 CASSKRDSGSYGKNIQYF
TRBJ2-1 TRBV7-2 CASSLVGQAAYNEQFF
TRBJ1-2 TRBV7-2 CASSLDREGGYTF
TRBJ1-1 TRBV7-9 CASSHNVPGAFF
TRBJ2-7 TRBV18 CASSQAVGLAGANPYEQYF
TRBJ2-2 TRBV19 CASTQSGGGSTGELFF
TRBJ1-2 TRBV19 CASSSNRVTLGGYGYTF
TRBJ2-5 TRBV9 CASSANTGRGTQYF
TRBJ2-7 TRBV9 CASSYRDTFSYEQYF
TRBJ2-7 TRBV7-9 CASSLATGTYEQYF
TRBJ1-2 TRBV18 CASSPIPGSNYGYTF
TRBJ1-5 TRBV19 CASSPQGNQPQHF
TRBJ1-2 TRBV7-6 CASSSRRGTVSDYGYTF
TRBJ2-1 TRBV28 CASTQAANEQFF
TRBJ2-1 TRBV5-1 CASSLGGGAGYNEQFF
TRBJ1-1 TRBV18 CASSLTGMNTEAFF
TRBJ2-1 TRBV11-3 CASSRTGDLYNEQFF
TRBJ1-1 TRBV7-3 CASSPRTGMNTEAFF
TRBJ1-4 TRBV11-1 CASSLNRGVSEKLFF